One sample yielded the 5 T cell receptor beta chains listed below, sequenced in a study of T cells after yellow fever vaccination. From the 5' RACE reads, TCRdb called clonotypes with MiXCR, one entry per CDR3 protein. The sample has some 320,000 distinct CDR3 sequences; around 10% are singletons. This specimen consisted of CD4+ T cells sorted from PBMCs, obtained 45 days after the yellow fever booster vaccination. These receptors were collected from a man aged 18 to 35 who received the YFV17D yellow fever vaccine.

V is TRBV7-9 and J is TRBJ2-5, with TRBD2 matching over 15 bases. The CDR3 contains 15 residues. J gave up 5 bases and V 10 bases, and 8 bases lay outside the gene matches. Germline loops: CDR1 SEHNR, CDR2 FQNEAQ (reference sequence). The CDR3 DNA reads as TGTGCCACCGGACTAGCGGGGGGGCCGAGGGAGACCCAGTACTTC. Protein product: CATGLAGGPRETQYF. Combining the CDR3 with reference TRBV7-9 and TRBJ2-5 gives the whole variable domain DTGVSQNPRHKITKRGQNVTFRCDPISEHNRLYWYRQTLGQGPEFLTYFQNEAQLEKSRLLSDRFSAERPKGSFSTLEIQRTEQGDSAMYLCATGLAGGPRETQYFGPGTRLLVL.

This chain joins TRBV19 and TRBJ2-5, with TRBD2 matching 12 bases. CDR3 length equals 18 residues. Germline CDR1 reads LNHDA; CDR2 reads SQIVND (reference sequence). V shed 3 bases, J shed 1 base, and the junction held 9 bases outside the gene matches. CDR3 in DNA: TGTGCCAGTAGTATCGCTAGCGGGGGGGCGGGTGGCCAAGAGACCCAGTACTTC. Its translation: CASSIASGGAGGQETQYF.

This clonotype was detected only a few times. The V call is TRBV5-1, the J call TRBJ2-5, with D possibly being TRBD1 or TRBD2 (5 bases each). The CDR3 consists of 17 residues. Germline V CDR1 and CDR2: SGHRS, YFSETQ. V lost 4 bases, J lost 4 bases, and 23 bases lay in between. CDR3 amino acids: CASSPVRARDGRETQYF. The CDR3 DNA reads TGCGCCAGCAGCCCCGTGCGGGCGAGGGACGGCAGAGAGACCCAGTACTTC.

The chain has TRBV4-1 and TRBJ2-7; 11 bases align to TRBD1. Germline values: CDR1 MGHRA, CDR2 YSYEKL. CDR3 length: 15 residues. V shed 4 bases and J 4 bases; nucleotides not matched to a gene: 6. The chain's CDR3 is CASSRGQGGRYEQYF. CDR3 coding DNA: TGCGCCAGCAGCCGGGGACAGGGGGGCCGGTACGAGCAGTACTTC.

V usage is TRBV20-1 and J usage is TRBJ1-1, with 7 bases that match TRBD1. The germline V gene encodes CDR1 DFQATT and CDR2 SNEGSKA (reference sequence). V lost 2 bases and J lost 3; bases outside the gene matches: 9. The CDR3 length is 15 residues. Here the CDR3 reads CSARSLGQFHTEAFF. In nucleotides, the CDR3 is TGCAGTGCTAGATCCCTGGGACAGTTTCACACTGAAGCTTTCTTT.